This TCR beta chain was obtained from a study of shared T cell receptors in the human thymus. V was clipped by 2 bases and J by 1 base; unmatched bases: 7. CDR1 and CDR2 from the germline V gene are SEHNR and FQNEAQ (reference sequence). CDR3 length: 16 amino acids. The table came from immunoSEQ multiplex PCR; TCRdb's copy has only in-frame clones and leaves some out. In the table there are about 660,000 clones, about 89% of which are singletons. A further study also used this sample, focusing on human thymus T cells. That paper adds: Corrective surgery for congenital heart defects was being performed on the healthy Finnish infants who were the donors. Corrective cardiac surgery supplied the resected thymus tissue.

This sequence originates from a boy in the first two years of life with a congenital heart defect. The specimen was thymocytes. V gene TRBV7-9 combines with J gene TRBJ1-1; 7 bases map to TRBD1. Here the CDR3 DNA reads TGTGCCAGCAGCTTAAACAGGGGTCCATCGAACACTGAAGCTTTCTTT. Translation gives CASSLNRGPSNTEAFF.